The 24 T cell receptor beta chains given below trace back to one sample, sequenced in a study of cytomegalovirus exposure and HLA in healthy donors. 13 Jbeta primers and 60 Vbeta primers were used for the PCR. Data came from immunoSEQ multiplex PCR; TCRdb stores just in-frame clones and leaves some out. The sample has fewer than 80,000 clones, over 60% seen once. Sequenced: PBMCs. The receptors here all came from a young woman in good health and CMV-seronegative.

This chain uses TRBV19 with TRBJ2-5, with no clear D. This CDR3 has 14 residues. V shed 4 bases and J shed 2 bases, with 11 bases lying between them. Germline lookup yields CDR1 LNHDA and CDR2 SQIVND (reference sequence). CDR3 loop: CASSNPGYQETQYF. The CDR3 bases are TGTGCCAGTAGTAACCCAGGTTATCAAGAGACCCAGTACTTC.

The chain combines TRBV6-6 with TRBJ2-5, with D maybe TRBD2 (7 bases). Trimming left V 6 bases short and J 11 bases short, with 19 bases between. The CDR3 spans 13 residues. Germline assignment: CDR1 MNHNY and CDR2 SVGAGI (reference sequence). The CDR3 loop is CASRPGGLGEQYF. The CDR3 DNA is TGTGCCAGCAGACCCGGGGGGCTCGGGGAGCAGTACTTC.

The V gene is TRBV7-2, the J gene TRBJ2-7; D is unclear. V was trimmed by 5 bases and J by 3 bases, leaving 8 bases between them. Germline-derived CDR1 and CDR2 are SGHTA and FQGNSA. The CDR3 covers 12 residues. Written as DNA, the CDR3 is TGTGCCAGCAGCCCCAGAGGCTACGAGCAGTACGTC. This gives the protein CASSPRGYEQYV.

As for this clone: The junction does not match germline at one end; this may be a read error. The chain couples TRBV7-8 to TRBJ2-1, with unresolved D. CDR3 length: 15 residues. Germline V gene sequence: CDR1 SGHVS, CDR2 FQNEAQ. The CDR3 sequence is CASSLVLDSFNEQFF. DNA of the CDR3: TGTGCCAGCAGCTTAGTACTCGACTCCTTCAATGAGCAGTTCTTC. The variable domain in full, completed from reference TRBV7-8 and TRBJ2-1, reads GAGVSQSPRYKVAKRGQDVALRCDPISGHVSLFWYQQALGQGPEFLTYFQNEAQLDKSGLPSDRFFAERPEGSVSTLKIQRTQQEDSAVYLCASSLVLDSFNEQFFGPGTRLTVL.

The CDR3: CASSPAEGRFYNEQFF. The CDR3 DNA is TGCGCCAGCAGCCCAGCGGAGGGGAGGTTCTACAATGAGCAGTTCTTC. The chain couples TRBV5-1 to TRBJ2-1; D may be TRBD2 (6 bases). This CDR3 contains 16 residues. The V end lost 4 bases, the J end lost 3 bases, and 17 bases lay between the germline ends. Germline CDR1 SGHRS, CDR2 YFSETQ. Variable domain in full (rest from reference TRBV5-1 and TRBJ2-1): KAGVTQTPRYLIKTRGQQVTLSCSPISGHRSVSWYQQTPGQGLQFLFEYFSETQRNKGNFPGRFSGRQFSNSRSEMNVSTLELGDSALYLCASSPAEGRFYNEQFFGPGTRLTVL.

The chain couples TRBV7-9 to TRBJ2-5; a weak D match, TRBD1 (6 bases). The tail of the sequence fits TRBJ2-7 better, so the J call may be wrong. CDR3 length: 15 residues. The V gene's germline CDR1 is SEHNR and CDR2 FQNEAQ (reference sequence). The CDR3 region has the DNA TGTGCCAGCAGCTTAATCGTCGGACAGATATACGAGCAGTACTTC. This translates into CASSLIVGQIYEQYF.

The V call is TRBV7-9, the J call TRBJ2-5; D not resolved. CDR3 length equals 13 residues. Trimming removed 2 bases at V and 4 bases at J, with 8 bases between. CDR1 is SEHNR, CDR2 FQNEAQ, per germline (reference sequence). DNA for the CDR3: TGTGCCAGCAGCTTACTCTCTTCAGAGACCCAGTACTTC. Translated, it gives CASSLLSSETQYF. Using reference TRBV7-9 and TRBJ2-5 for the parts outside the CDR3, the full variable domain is DTGVSQNPRHKITKRGQNVTFRCDPISEHNRLYWYRQTLGQGPEFLTYFQNEAQLEKSRLLSDRFSAERPKGSFSTLEIQRTEQGDSAMYLCASSLLSSETQYFGPGTRLLVL.

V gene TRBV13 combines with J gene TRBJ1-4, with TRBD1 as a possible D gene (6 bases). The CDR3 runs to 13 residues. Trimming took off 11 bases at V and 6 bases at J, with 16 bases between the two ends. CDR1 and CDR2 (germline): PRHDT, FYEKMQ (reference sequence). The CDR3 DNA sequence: TGTGCCTCCCGGGAGGGGGGCGATGAAAAACTGTTTTTT. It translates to CASREGGDEKLFF.

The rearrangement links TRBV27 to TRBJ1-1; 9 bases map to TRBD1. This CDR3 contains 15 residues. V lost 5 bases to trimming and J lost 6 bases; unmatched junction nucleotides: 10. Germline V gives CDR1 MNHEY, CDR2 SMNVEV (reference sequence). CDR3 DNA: TGTGCCAGCAGTGAAGGGACAGGGTGGTGGTCTGAAGCTTTCTTT. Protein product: CASSEGTGWWSEAFF.

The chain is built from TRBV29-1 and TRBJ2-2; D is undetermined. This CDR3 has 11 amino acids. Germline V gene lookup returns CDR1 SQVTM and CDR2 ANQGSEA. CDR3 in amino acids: CLAQWAGELFF. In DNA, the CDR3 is TGCTTGGCACAGTGGGCCGGGGAGCTGTTTTTT.

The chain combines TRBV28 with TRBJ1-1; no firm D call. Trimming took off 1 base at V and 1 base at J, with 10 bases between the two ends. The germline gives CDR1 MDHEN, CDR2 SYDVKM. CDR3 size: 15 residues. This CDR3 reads CASSLFDISNTEAFF. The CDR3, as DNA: TGTGCCAGCAGTTTATTCGACATTTCGAACACTGAAGCTTTCTTT.

The CDR3 sequence is CASSQRTSSSYNEQFF. Written as DNA, the CDR3 is TGTGCCAGCAGCCAAAGGACTTCTAGCTCCTACAATGAGCAGTTCTTC. The chain links TRBV7-8 to TRBJ2-1, with a possible D match to TRBD2 (5 bases). The V gene's germline CDR1 is SGHVS and CDR2 FQNEAQ. The CDR3 totals 16 residues. Trimming took off 5 bases at V and 0 bases at J, with 14 bases between the two ends.

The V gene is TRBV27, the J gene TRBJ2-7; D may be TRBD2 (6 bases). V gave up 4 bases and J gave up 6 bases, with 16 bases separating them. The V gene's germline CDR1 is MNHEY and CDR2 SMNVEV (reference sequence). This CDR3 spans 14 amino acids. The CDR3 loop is CASSSGGSWGEQYV. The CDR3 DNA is TGTGCCAGCAGTTCCGGGGGTAGCTGGGGCGAGCAGTACGTC.

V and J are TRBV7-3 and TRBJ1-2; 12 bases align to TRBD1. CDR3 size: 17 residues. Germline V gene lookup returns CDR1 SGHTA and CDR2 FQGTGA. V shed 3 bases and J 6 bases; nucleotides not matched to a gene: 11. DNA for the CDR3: TGTGCCAGCAGCTTGCTTGCGGGGGGACAGGGGGCCAATGGCTACACCTTC. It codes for CASSLLAGGQGANGYTF.

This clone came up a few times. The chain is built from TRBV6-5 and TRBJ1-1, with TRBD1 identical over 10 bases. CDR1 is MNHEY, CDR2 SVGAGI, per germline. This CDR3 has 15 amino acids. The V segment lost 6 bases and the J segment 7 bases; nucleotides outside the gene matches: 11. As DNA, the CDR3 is TGTGCCAGCAGAGCCACCGGGACAGGGGAGGGTGAAGCTTTCTTT. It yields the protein CASRATGTGEGEAFF.

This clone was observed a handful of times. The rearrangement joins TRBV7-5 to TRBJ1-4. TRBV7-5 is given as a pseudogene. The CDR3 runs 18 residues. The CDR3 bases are TGTGTCAGAAGCTGGGGGAGGCGGGCAAAGCCAACTAATGAAAAACTGTTTTTT. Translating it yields CVRSWGRRAKPTNEKLFF.

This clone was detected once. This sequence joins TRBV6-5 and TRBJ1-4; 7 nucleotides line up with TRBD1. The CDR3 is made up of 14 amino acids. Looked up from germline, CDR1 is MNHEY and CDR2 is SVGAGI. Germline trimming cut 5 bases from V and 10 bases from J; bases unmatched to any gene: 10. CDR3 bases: TGTGCCAGCAGTGAAGTTAAGGGGGCGCGAAAACTGTTTTTT. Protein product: CASSEVKGARKLFF.

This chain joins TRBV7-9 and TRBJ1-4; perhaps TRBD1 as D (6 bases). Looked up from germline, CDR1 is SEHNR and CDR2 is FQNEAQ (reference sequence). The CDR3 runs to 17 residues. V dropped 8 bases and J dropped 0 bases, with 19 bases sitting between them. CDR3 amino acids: CASSLDRFATTNEKLFF. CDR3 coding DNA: TGTGCCAGCTCACTAGACAGGTTCGCAACAACTAATGAAAAACTGTTTTTT.

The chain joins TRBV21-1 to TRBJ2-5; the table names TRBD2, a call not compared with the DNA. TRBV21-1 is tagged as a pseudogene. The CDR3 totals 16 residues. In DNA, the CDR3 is TGTGCCAGCAGCAAACAGGCGGGAAGGTACCAAGAGACCCAGTACTTC. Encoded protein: CASSKQAGRYQETQYF.

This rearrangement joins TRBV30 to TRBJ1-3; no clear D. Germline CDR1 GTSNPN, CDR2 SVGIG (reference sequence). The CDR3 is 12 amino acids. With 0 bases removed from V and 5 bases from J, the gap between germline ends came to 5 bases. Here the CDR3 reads CAWSVNRNTIYF. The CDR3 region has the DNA TGTGCCTGGAGTGTTAATAGAAACACCATATATTTT. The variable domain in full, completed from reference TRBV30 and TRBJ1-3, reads SQTIHQWPATLVQPVGSPLSLECTVEGTSNPNLYWYRQAAGRGLQLLFYSVGIGQISSEVPQNLSASRPQDRQFILSSKKLLLSDSGFYLCAWSVNRNTIYFGEGSWLTVV.

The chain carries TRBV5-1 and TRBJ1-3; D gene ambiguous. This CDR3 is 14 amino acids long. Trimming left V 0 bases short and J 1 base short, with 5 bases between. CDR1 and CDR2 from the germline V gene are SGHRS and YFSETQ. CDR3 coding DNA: TGCGCCAGCAGCTTGGGGGAGTCTGGAAACACCATATATTTT. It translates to CASSLGESGNTIYF.

CDR3 DNA sequence: TGTGCCTCACGAGAAGTCGGCACAGATACGCAGTATTTT. The encoded protein is CASREVGTDTQYF. The gene calls are TRBV30 and TRBJ2-3; unclear D gene. Trimming removed 7 bases from V and 1 base from J, with 12 bases in between. The CDR3 loop spans 13 amino acids. Germline V gives CDR1 GTSNPN, CDR2 SVGIG (reference sequence).

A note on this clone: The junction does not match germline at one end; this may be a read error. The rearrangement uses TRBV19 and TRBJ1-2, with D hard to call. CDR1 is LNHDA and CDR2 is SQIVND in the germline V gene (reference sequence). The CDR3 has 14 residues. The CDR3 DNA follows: TGTGCCAGCCCCACGCGATCCCGCGGCTATGGCTACCCCTTC. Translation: CASPTRSRGYGYPF.

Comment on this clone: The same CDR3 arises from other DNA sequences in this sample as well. CDR3 residues: CASTSGGYEQYV. The CDR3 DNA reads TGTGCCAGCACTAGCGGCGGCTACGAGCAGTACGTC. The V call is TRBV6-1, the J call TRBJ2-7; 7 bases match TRBD2. The CDR3 extends over 12 amino acids. Germline V gene sequence: CDR1 MNHNS, CDR2 SASEGT. V shed 7 bases, J shed 3 bases, and the junction held 3 bases outside the gene matches.